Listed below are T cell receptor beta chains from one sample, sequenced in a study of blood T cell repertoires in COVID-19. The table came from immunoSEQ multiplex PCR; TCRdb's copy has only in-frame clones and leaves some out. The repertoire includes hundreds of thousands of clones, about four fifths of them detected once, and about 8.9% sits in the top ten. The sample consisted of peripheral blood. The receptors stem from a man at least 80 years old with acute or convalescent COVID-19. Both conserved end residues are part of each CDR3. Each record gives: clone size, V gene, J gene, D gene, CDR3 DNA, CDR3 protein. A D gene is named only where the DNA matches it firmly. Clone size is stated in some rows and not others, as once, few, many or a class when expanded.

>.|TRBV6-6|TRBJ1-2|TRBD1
TGTGCCATCCCGTCCGGGACAGGAGAAGTCGGAGGCTACACCTTC
CAIPSGTGEVGGYTF
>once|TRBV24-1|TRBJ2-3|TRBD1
TGTGCCACCAGTGACTCCGGGACAGGGGTTCGCACAGATACGCAGTATTTT
CATSDSGTGVRTDTQYF
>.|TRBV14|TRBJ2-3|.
TGTGCCAGCAGCCGTTACAGGGCAAGCACAGATACGCAGTATTTT
CASSRYRASTDTQYF
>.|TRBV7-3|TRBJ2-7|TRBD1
TGTGCCAGCAGCTTGGGAGGGACAGGGGTCTGGGAGCAGTACTTC
CASSLGGTGVWEQYF
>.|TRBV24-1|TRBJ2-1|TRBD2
TGTGCCACCAGTGATTTGGGACTAGCGGACAATGAGCAGTTCTTC
CATSDLGLADNEQFF
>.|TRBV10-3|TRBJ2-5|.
TGTGCCATCAGTGGCGGCCCTGGAGAGGGGGAAGAGACCCAGTACTTC
CAISGGPGEGEETQYF
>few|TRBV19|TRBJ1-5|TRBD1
TGTGCCAGTAGTATAGGGCAGGGGGATCAGCCCCAGCATTTT
CASSIGQGDQPQHF
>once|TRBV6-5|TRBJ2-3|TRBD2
TGTGCCAGCAGTTACTCGACTAGCGGCACAGATACGCAGTATTTT
CASSYSTSGTDTQYF
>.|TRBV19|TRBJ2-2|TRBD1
TGTGCCAGTAGTATTGGGACAGGGGTCACCGGGGAGCTGTTTTTT
CASSIGTGVTGELFF
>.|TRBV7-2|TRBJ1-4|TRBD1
TGTGCCAGCAGCTTAGGGCCGGGACAGGGAGGTGAAAAACTGTTTTTT
CASSLGPGQGGEKLFF
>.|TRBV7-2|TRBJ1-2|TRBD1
TGTGCCAGCAGCCCCCGGACAGGGGGCGTCTTTGGCTACACCTTC
CASSPRTGGVFGYTF
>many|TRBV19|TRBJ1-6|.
TGTGCCAGTAGTTCACCGGGAGTAGGATCACCCCTCCACTTT
CASSSPGVGSPLHF
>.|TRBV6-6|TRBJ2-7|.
TGTGCCAGCAGCCAACCAGGGGAGAGCACCTACGAGCAGTACTTC
CASSQPGESTYEQYF
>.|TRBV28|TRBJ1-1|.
TGTGCCAGCAGTTTATCTCACAGGGCCCAGAGGTTT
CASSLSHRAQRF
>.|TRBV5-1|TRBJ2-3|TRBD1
TGCGCCAGCAGCCGGACAGGGATTTCAGATACGCAGTATTTT
CASSRTGISDTQYF
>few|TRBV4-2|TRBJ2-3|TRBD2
TGTGCCAGCAGCCGCATTAGCGGGAGCACAGATACGCAGTATTTT
CASSRISGSTDTQYF
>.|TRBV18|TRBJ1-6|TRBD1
TGTGCCAGCTCCCGGGACAGGGGGCTAGTTGATTCACCCCTCCACTTT
CASSRDRGLVDSPLHF
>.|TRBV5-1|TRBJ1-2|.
TGCGCCAGCAGCTTGGGTGCAGGGAACTATGGCTACACCTTC
CASSLGAGNYGYTF
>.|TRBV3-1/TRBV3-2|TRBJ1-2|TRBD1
TGTGCCAGCAGCCAAGGGTCAGGGGGACAGGGACCCTATGGCTACACCTTC
CASSQGSGGQGPYGYTF
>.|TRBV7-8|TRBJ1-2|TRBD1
TGTGCCAGCAGCTTAGCTCCCGGACAGGGGAACTATGGCTACACCTTC
CASSLAPGQGNYGYTF
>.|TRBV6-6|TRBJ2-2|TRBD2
TGTGCCAGCAGTCCCCCGGGACTAGCGGGGGAGGGGGAGCTGTTTTTT
CASSPPGLAGEGELFF
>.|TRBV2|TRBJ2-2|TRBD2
TGTGCCAGCAGTGGGACTAGGGGAGCCGGGGAGCTGTTTTTT
CASSGTRGAGELFF
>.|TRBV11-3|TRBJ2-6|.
TGTGCCAGCAGCTTAGATGGGCGCGGGGCTGGGGCCAACGTCCTGACTTTC
CASSLDGRGAGANVLTF
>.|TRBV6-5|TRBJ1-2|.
TGTGCCAGCCAGTTGGGGGCCAACTATGGCTACACCTTC
CASQLGANYGYTF